One sample yielded the 26 T cell receptor beta chains listed below, sequenced in a study of follicular helper T cells after annual influenza vaccination. Time point here: 2014-2015 season, pre-vaccination. The protocol was immunoSEQ multiplex PCR, while the TCRdb copy is restricted to in-frame clones and leaves out a portion. The sample gives 26,000 or so clones, roughly 80% of which show up once; approximately 1.1% is in the top ten. This material consisted of CXCR5+ CD38- circulating T follicular helper cells from blood, taken on the day of influenza vaccination. Described subset: circulating Tfh, non-naive CD4+CXCR5+PD-1+ (ICOS+CD38+ or ICOS-CD38-). These receptor sequences come from an adult who received the influenza vaccine.

This clone has a single count. This chain links TRBV7-8 with TRBJ1-3; D perhaps matches TRBD1 (6 bases). CDR1 SGHVS and CDR2 FQNEAQ come from the germline V gene. The CDR3 runs 17 residues. The V end lost 2 bases, the J end lost 4 bases, and 18 bases lay between the germline ends. The CDR3 here is CASSLRPTGTIGNTIYF. CDR3 bases: TGTGCCAGCAGCTTAAGGCCCACCGGGACAATCGGAAACACCATATATTTT.

J is TRBJ2-7 and V is TRBV5-5; D perhaps matches TRBD1 (6 bases). This CDR3 region has 12 residues. The germline V and J ends were trimmed by 3 bases and 6 bases, with 10 bases remaining between them. From germline, CDR1 is SGHKS and CDR2 YYEKEE (reference sequence). As DNA, the CDR3 is TGTGCCAGCAGCTATTTGGACAGCGAGCAGTACTTC. Translated, it gives CASSYLDSEQYF. Filled out from reference TRBV5-5 and TRBJ2-7, the complete variable domain reads DAGVTQSPTHLIKTRGQQVTLRCSPISGHKSVSWYQQVLGQGPQFIFQYYEKEERGRGNFPDRFSARQFPNYSSELNVNALLLGDSALYLCASSYLDSEQYFGPGTRLTVT.

This sequence joins TRBV28 and TRBJ1-5, with D unclear. The CDR3 sequence is 13 residues long. Germline CDR1 and CDR2: MDHEN and SYDVKM. V lost 2 bases to trimming and J lost 11 bases, with 13 bases between them. CDR3 protein: CASSLMGSWAQHF. As DNA, the CDR3 is TGTGCCAGCAGTTTAATGGGGAGTTGGGCCCAGCATTTT.

The chain uses TRBV2 and TRBJ1-2, with 9 bases matching TRBD1. CDR3 length: 13 residues. Unmatched junction bases numbered 6, after V lost 5 bases and J lost 8 bases. Germline V gives CDR1 SNHLY, CDR2 FYNNEI. CDR3 DNA sequence: TGTGCCAGCAGTAAGAGGGACAGGGACGGCTACACCTTC. It is translated as CASSKRDRDGYTF.

The chain has TRBV10-2 and TRBJ1-2, with a weak D call TRBD1 (5 bases). CDR1 and CDR2 from the germline V gene are WSHSY and SAAADI. Trimming pared 0 bases from V and 8 bases from J, leaving 13 bases between. CDR3 length equals 14 residues. CDR3 nucleotide sequence: TGCGCCAGCAGTGAGTCCTTCAGGGCCGGCGGCTACACCTTC. This gives the protein CASSESFRAGGYTF.

Of note for this clone: The junction differs from germline at one of its ends, possibly a read error. CDR3 DNA sequence: TGCGCCAGCAGCTTGGCTGGGGGCCCTTCTACAGGTACGCAGTATTTT. Its protein product is CASSLAGGPSTGTQYF. This chain uses TRBV5-1 with TRBJ2-3; D possibly corresponds to TRBD1 (6 bases). Per germline, CDR1 SGHRS and CDR2 YFSETQ. This CDR3 spans 16 amino acids. Full variable domain (outside the CDR3, taken from reference TRBV5-1 and TRBJ2-3): KAGVTQTPRYLIKTRGQQVTLSCSPISGHRSVSWYQQTPGQGLQFLFEYFSETQRNKGNFPGRFSGRQFSNSRSEMNVSTLELGDSALYLCASSLAGGPSTGTQYFGPGTRLTVL.

This clone was counted only a few times. V and J are TRBV14 and TRBJ1-3; no definite D call. CDR3 size: 12 residues. In germline, CDR1 is SGHDN, CDR2 FVKESK. Trimming took off 9 bases at V and 4 bases at J, with 10 bases between the two ends. Here the CDR3 DNA reads TGTGCCAGTGCGGGGAGCGGAAACACCATATATTTT. Protein product: CASAGSGNTIYF.

The CDR3 region is CASSPRGTASSGNTIYF. The DNA of the CDR3 is TGTGCCAGCAGCCCCCGGGGGACAGCCTCCTCTGGAAACACCATATATTTT. This sequence joins TRBV27 and TRBJ1-3; the match to TRBD1 covers 7 bases. The CDR3 runs to 17 residues. The germline CDR1 and CDR2 sequences are MNHEY and SMNVEV (reference sequence). The V segment lost 6 bases and the J segment 0 bases; nucleotides outside the gene matches: 11.

This clone was detected only a few times. V usage is TRBV7-6 and J usage is TRBJ2-1; 8 nucleotides agree with TRBD1. Germline CDR1 reads SGHVS; CDR2 reads FNYEAQ. V lost 4 bases to trimming and J lost 7 bases; unmatched junction nucleotides: 6. This CDR3 spans 14 amino acids. CDR3 DNA sequence: TGTGCCAGCAGCTCCCCCGGGACAGGTAATGAGCAGTTCTTC. As protein: CASSSPGTGNEQFF. The whole variable domain, filled in from reference TRBV7-6 and TRBJ2-1, reads GAGVSQSPRYKVTKRGQDVALRCDPISGHVSLYWYRQALGQGPEFLTYFNYEAQQDKSGLPNDRFSAERPEGSISTLTIQRTEQRDSAMYRCASSSPGTGNEQFFGPGTRLTVL.

This clone turned up a few times. The V and J genes are TRBV6-5 and TRBJ1-2; D not resolved. V gave up 5 bases and J gave up 8 bases, with 15 bases separating them. CDR1 is MNHEY, CDR2 SVGAGI, per germline. The CDR3 extends over 13 amino acids. The CDR3 region has the DNA TGTGCCAGCAGTCAAACTCCTGTGGAGGGCTACACCTTC. Its translation is CASSQTPVEGYTF.

The chain uses TRBV12-5 and TRBJ2-7; 7 nucleotides agree with TRBD1. In germline, CDR1 is LGHNT, CDR2 FRNRAP. The J segment lost 2 bases and the V segment lost 1 base, leaving 8 bases of the junction unmatched. The length of the CDR3 is 16 residues. CDR3 residues: CASGLAPGTEPYEQYF. In nucleotides, the CDR3 is TGTGCTAGTGGTTTGGCCCCCGGGACAGAGCCCTACGAGCAGTACTTC.

The rearrangement joins TRBV6-5 to TRBJ1-6; TRBD1 might be the D (5 bases). Per the germline V gene, CDR1 is MNHEY and CDR2 is SVGAGI. Trimming took off 1 base at V and 9 bases at J, with 13 bases between the two ends. This CDR3 has 15 amino acids. CDR3 bases: TGTGCCAGCAGTTACTATGAAGACAGTGCTTCACCCCTCCACTTT. It specifies CASSYYEDSASPLHF.

The chain has TRBV2 and TRBJ2-3; D possibly corresponds to TRBD1 (5 bases). The V end was cut by 6 bases, the J end by 2 bases, with 15 bases between. From germline, CDR1 is SNHLY and CDR2 FYNNEI. The CDR3 runs to 15 residues. This CDR3 reads CASRKTDAHTDTQYF. CDR3 DNA: TGTGCCAGCAGAAAGACAGACGCCCACACAGATACGCAGTATTTT.

This clone was counted a few times. This chain joins TRBV7-9 and TRBJ2-7, with 7 bases lining up with TRBD1. CDR3 length equals 13 residues. Germline loops: CDR1 SEHNR, CDR2 FQNEAQ (reference sequence). The J segment lost 4 bases and the V segment lost 2 bases, leaving 2 bases of the junction unmatched. The CDR3: CASSLSGGYEQYF. Here the CDR3 DNA reads TGTGCCAGCAGCTTATCAGGGGGATACGAGCAGTACTTC.

The CDR3 spells CASYGRARNQPQHF. In DNA, the CDR3 is TGTGCCAGCTACGGCAGGGCTCGCAATCAGCCCCAGCATTTT. The chain joins TRBV28 to TRBJ1-5; TRBD1 is a possible D gene (5 bases). Per the germline V gene, CDR1 is MDHEN and CDR2 is SYDVKM. The V end was cut by 8 bases, the J end by 2 bases, with 13 bases between. CDR3 length equals 14 residues.

V usage is TRBV28 and J usage is TRBJ2-7, with TRBD2 matching 8 bases. CDR1 is MDHEN, CDR2 SYDVKM, per germline. The CDR3 length is 13 residues. The trim removed 6 bases at V and 7 bases at J, leaving 8 bases unmatched. CDR3 in DNA: TGTGCCAGCAGCCCGGGAGGGAGTGGAGAGCAGTACTTC. Residues: CASSPGGSGEQYF.

V is TRBV29-1 and J is TRBJ1-1; D gene uncertain. The CDR3 totals 15 residues. The ends were cut back, 5 bases at V and 5 bases at J, with 21 bases in the middle. Germline CDR1 is SQVTM and CDR2 is ANQGSEA. The CDR3 protein is CSVYLSSTAGTEAFF. DNA of the CDR3: TGCAGCGTTTATTTGTCTTCCACCGCGGGGACTGAAGCTTTCTTT.

The chain recombines TRBV28 with TRBJ2-1; 10 nucleotides align to TRBD2. Per the germline V gene, CDR1 is MDHEN and CDR2 is SYDVKM. V lost 5 bases and J lost 2; bases outside the gene matches: 3. The CDR3 covers 15 residues. CDR3 protein: CASSGLAATYNEQFF. The CDR3 bases are TGTGCCAGCAGTGGACTAGCGGCAACCTACAATGAGCAGTTCTTC.

The rearrangement links TRBV6-5 to TRBJ2-5, with a possible D match to TRBD2 (5 bases). Trimming took off 2 bases at V and 1 base at J, with 5 bases between the two ends. Germline CDR1 and CDR2: MNHEY and SVGAGI. The CDR3 is 13 amino acids. CDR3 DNA: TGTGCCAGCAGTTACAGCGGCCAAGAGACCCAGTACTTC. Its translation is CASSYSGQETQYF.

The chain recombines TRBV6-1 with TRBJ1-5, with TRBD1 as a possible D gene (6 bases). The CDR3 length is 15 residues. Trimming took off 5 bases at V and 6 bases at J, with 17 bases between the two ends. Germline CDR1 reads MNHNS; CDR2 reads SASEGT. The CDR3 DNA is TGTGCCAGCAGTCTTCATCGGGACATAGGTCAGCCCCAGCATTTT. This sequence encodes CASSLHRDIGQPQHF.

J is TRBJ2-6 and V is TRBV7-2; no reliable D call. Trimming pared 4 bases from V and 0 bases from J, leaving 10 bases between. CDR1 and CDR2 from the germline V gene are SGHTA and FQGNSA. The CDR3 runs 16 residues. For the CDR3, the DNA is TGTGCCAGCAGCTCCGAGAGGCCCTCTGGGGCCAACGTCCTGACTTTC. As protein: CASSSERPSGANVLTF.

The genes are TRBV28 and TRBJ2-5, with 9 positions matching TRBD1. The J call is uncertain, as TRBJ2-7 better fits the DNA end. The length of the CDR3 is 13 residues. Germline lookup yields CDR1 MDHEN and CDR2 SYDVKM. The CDR3 sequence is CASGQGNLYEQYF. CDR3 bases: TGTGCCAGTGGACAGGGGAACCTCTACGAGCAGTACTTC.

V usage is TRBV5-1 and J usage is TRBJ2-7; 8 nucleotides agree with TRBD2. This CDR3 has 16 amino acids. Germline CDR1 and CDR2: SGHRS and YFSETQ. V shed 1 base, J shed 3 bases, and the junction held 9 bases outside the gene matches. The chain's CDR3 is CASSLLSSSGIYEQYF. DNA for the CDR3: TGCGCCAGCAGCTTGCTCTCGAGTAGCGGGATCTACGAGCAGTACTTC.

The chain couples TRBV6-6 to TRBJ2-7, with 11 bases fitting TRBD2. CDR1 is MNHNY and CDR2 is SVGAGI in the germline V gene (reference sequence). This CDR3 contains 14 residues. V shed 0 bases and J 12 bases; nucleotides not matched to a gene: 7. The CDR3 DNA reads TGTGCCAGCAGTTACTCCGGGACTAGCGGAGGACGGTACTTC. Translated: CASSYSGTSGGRYF.

The chain uses TRBV7-2 and TRBJ2-7; a possible D gene is TRBD2 (7 bases). The CDR3 has 15 residues. Germline CDR1 is SGHTA and CDR2 is FQGNSA. V dropped 3 bases and J dropped 2 bases, with 14 bases sitting between them. CDR3 in amino acids: CASSFMGGGPYEQYF. For the CDR3, the DNA is TGTGCCAGCAGCTTCATGGGGGGGGGCCCCTACGAGCAGTACTTC.

The J gene is TRBJ2-3, the V gene TRBV18; the match to TRBD1 covers 8 bases. V dropped 4 bases and J dropped 5; count of bases not matched to a gene: 8. Germline V CDR1 and CDR2: KGHSH, LQKENI. The CDR3 contains 15 residues. CDR3 nucleotide sequence: TGTGCCAGCTCACAAGCAGGGGGCGCCGGAGATACGCAGTATTTT. It yields the protein CASSQAGGAGDTQYF. Together with reference TRBV18 and TRBJ2-3, the CDR3 gives the full variable domain: NAGVMQNPRHLVRRRGQEARLRCSPMKGHSHVYWYRQLPEEGLKFMVYLQKENIIDESGMPKERFSAEFPKEGPSILRIQQVVRGDSAAYFCASSQAGGAGDTQYFGPGTRLTVL.